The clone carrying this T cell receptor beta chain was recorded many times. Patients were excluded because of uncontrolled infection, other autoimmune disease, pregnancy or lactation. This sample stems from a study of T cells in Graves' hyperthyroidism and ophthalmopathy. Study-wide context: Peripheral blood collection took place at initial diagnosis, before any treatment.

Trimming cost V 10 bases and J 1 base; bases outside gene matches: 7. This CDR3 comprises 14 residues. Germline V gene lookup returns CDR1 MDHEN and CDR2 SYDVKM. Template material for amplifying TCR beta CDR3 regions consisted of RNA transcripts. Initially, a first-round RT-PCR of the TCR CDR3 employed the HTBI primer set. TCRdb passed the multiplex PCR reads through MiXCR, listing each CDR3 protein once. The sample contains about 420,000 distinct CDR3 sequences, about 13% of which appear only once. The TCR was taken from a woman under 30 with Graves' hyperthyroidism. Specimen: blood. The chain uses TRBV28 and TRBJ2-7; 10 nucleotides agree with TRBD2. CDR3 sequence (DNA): TGTGCCACCTGGCTAGCGGGAGTTTCCTACGAGCAGTACTTC. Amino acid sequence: CATWLAGVSYEQYF.